This passage covers 5 T cell receptor beta chains from one sample sequenced in a study of cytotoxic CD8 clonotypes in ibrutinib-treated CLL. The data were produced by immunoSEQ multiplex PCR, yet TCRdb's version contains in-frame clones alone and is incomplete. Seen here are about 40,000 clones, less than 85% observed once, and the top ten hold about 9.4%. This specimen consisted of PBMCs, obtained at disease progression, from a patient treated with ibrutinib. The receptor source for this set is a human donor with chronic lymphocytic leukemia.

The rearrangement joins TRBV27 to TRBJ2-7; TRBD2 agrees at 7 bases. Looked up from germline, CDR1 is MNHEY and CDR2 is SMNVEV (reference sequence). The CDR3 has 17 residues. Unmatched junction bases numbered 13, after V lost 2 bases and J lost 3 bases. This CDR3 is CASSLGAGGSPYYEQYF. CDR3 DNA sequence: TGTGCCAGCAGTTTAGGGGCGGGCGGGAGTCCCTACTACGAGCAGTACTTC.

The CDR3 region has the DNA TGTGCCAGCAGCTTACACGGGACGGGGGTCTATGGCTACACCTTC. This codes for CASSLHGTGVYGYTF. The chain uses TRBV7-8 and TRBJ1-2, with D possibly matching TRBD1 (5 bases). The CDR3 totals 15 residues. Germline V gene lookup returns CDR1 SGHVS and CDR2 FQNEAQ. Trimming took off 2 bases at V and 4 bases at J, with 14 bases between the two ends.

This chain joins TRBV11-2 and TRBJ1-3, with D hard to call. With 4 bases removed from V and 0 bases from J, the gap between germline ends came to 22 bases. CDR1 is SGHAT, CDR2 FQNNGV, per germline. The CDR3 runs 19 residues. The CDR3 is CASSSPRTAQSRSGNTIYF. In DNA form, the CDR3 reads TGTGCCAGCAGCTCTCCCCGCACAGCACAGTCCCGCTCTGGAAACACCATATATTTT.

The chain links TRBV2 to TRBJ1-1, with D possibly TRBD1 on 5 matching bases. V was trimmed by 6 bases and J by 6 bases, leaving 17 bases between them. CDR1 is SNHLY, CDR2 FYNNEI, per germline. The CDR3 covers 14 residues. The CDR3 loop reads CASRVDSGRSEAFF. CDR3 bases: TGTGCCAGCAGGGTCGACAGTGGAAGGTCTGAAGCTTTCTTT. Looking up the rest from reference TRBV2 and TRBJ1-1 gives the full variable domain: EPEVTQTPSHQVTQMGQEVILRCVPISNHLYFYWYRQILGQKVEFLVSFYNNEISEKSEIFDDQFSVERPDGSNFTLKIRSTKLEDSAMYFCASRVDSGRSEAFFGQGTRLTVV.

The chain carries TRBV6-5 and TRBJ2-7, with D unresolved. Germline values: CDR1 MNHEY, CDR2 SVGAGI. Trimming stripped 0 bases from V and 2 bases from J, with 14 bases between. This CDR3 spans 16 amino acids. As DNA, the CDR3 is TGTGCCAGCAGTTACTCGATACCAGATGGTACCTACGAGCAGTACTTC. Translating gives CASSYSIPDGTYEQYF.